This T cell receptor (beta chain) was sequenced for a study of T cell repertoires in cytomegalovirus infection. About the study: Indications of both CMV infection and matching HLA type were provided by public TCR beta signatures.

Study conclusions and caveats: HLA-C-restricted TCR beta clonotypes specific for CMV led the ex vivo response. Summed public TCR beta family frequency identified CMV carriers bearing the relevant HLA.

TCRdb re-called the reads with MiXCR, one entry per CDR3 protein. The table has around 170,000 distinct CDR3 sequences, 13% to 15% seen once. As to this clonotype: Its antigen is currently unknown.

The germline CDR1 and CDR2 sequences are SGHTA and FQGTGA. Trimming took 5 bases from V and 8 from J; bases not matched to a gene: 6. This CDR3 region has 13 residues. The rearrangement uses TRBV7-3 and TRBJ2-1, with 7 bases fitting TRBD1. Source material: PBMCs. This sequence originates from a human donor in good health (CMV status not recorded). Some clones in this sample may be carry-over from other donors' samples. CDR3: CASSKYRGDEQFF. For the CDR3, the DNA is TGTGCCAGCAGCAAGTACAGGGGCGATGAGCAGTTCTTC.